This T cell receptor beta chain originates from a study of vaccination effects on CD4 cells after COVID-19. About the research overall: As their vaccination, participants received two doses of either BNT162b2 or mRNA-1273.

The CDR3 is 15 amino acids. V lost 1 base and J lost 3, with 12 bases in between. Germline V CDR1 and CDR2: SGHRS, YFSETQ. When nine to ten days of culture had elapsed, CD4+ T cells were isolated. The repertoire was sequenced with immunoSEQ multiplex PCR; TCRdb's copy has only in-frame clones and lacks some. Of 70,000 or so clones detected, approximately 71% appear once; the ten largest clones hold roughly 2%. Regarding this clone: Antigen specificity is unknown.

This TCR was sampled from a human donor who received a COVID-19 vaccine. The source was CD4+ T cells from PBMCs cultured without peptide, collected before COVID-19 vaccination. V gene TRBV5-1 combines with J gene TRBJ2-3, with a weak D call TRBD1 (6 bases). The CDR3 nucleotides read TGCGCCAGCAGCTTGTTGACAGGCACAACAGATACGCAGTATTTT. It yields the protein CASSLLTGTTDTQYF.